The 13 T cell receptor beta chains given below trace back to one sample, sequenced in a study of spatial heterogeneity in lung cancer. TCRdb re-derived calls from the 5' RACE reads in MiXCR, one entry per CDR3 protein. Seen here are around 45,000 distinct CDR3 sequences, around 15% observed once, and the top ten hold 50% to 70%. The sample's time point: sample taken at primary tumor resection. The sample was PBMCs, taken at surgery. These receptor sequences come from a male donor with early-stage non-small cell lung cancer.

V gene TRBV7-9 combines with J gene TRBJ2-3, with a possible D match to TRBD1 (6 bases). CDR1 SEHNR and CDR2 FQNEAQ come from the germline V gene (reference sequence). The CDR3 covers 18 residues. Between the trimmed V and J ends, which lost 2 bases and 0 bases, there was a span of 18 bases. The DNA of the CDR3 is TGTGCCAGCAGCTTACCTTTGACAGGTCCCTCTAGCACAGATACGCAGTATTTT. Translating it yields CASSLPLTGPSSTDTQYF.

This clonotype was counted ten times or more. This chain connects TRBV28 to TRBJ2-5, with TRBD1 identical over 9 bases. After removal of 6 bases from V and 4 bases from J, the junction contained 9 bases not matched to a gene. The germline V gene encodes CDR1 MDHEN and CDR2 SYDVKM. The CDR3 is 15 amino acids. The CDR3: CASRPAGQGVETQYF. The CDR3, as DNA: TGTGCCAGCAGACCCGCGGGACAGGGTGTAGAGACCCAGTACTTC.

The rearrangement links TRBV7-2 to TRBJ1-5, with D maybe TRBD1 (6 bases). CDR1 and CDR2 (germline): SGHTA, FQGNSA. The CDR3 loop spans 15 amino acids. Trimming took off 1 base at V and 3 bases at J, with 10 bases between the two ends. CDR3 amino acids: CASSLDRGPNQPQHF. CDR3 nucleotides: TGTGCCAGCAGCTTAGATCGGGGGCCCAATCAGCCCCAGCATTTT. Drawing the rest from reference TRBV7-2 and TRBJ1-5, the complete variable domain is GAGVSQSPSNKVTEKGKDVELRCDPISGHTALYWYRQSLGQGLEFLIYFQGNSAPDKSGLPSDRFSAERTGGSVSTLTIQRTQQEDSAVYLCASSLDRGPNQPQHFGDGTRLSIL.

The DNA of the CDR3 is TGTGCCAGCAGCCCTCAAAGCTCCTATAATTCACCCCTCCACTTT. This translates into CASSPQSSYNSPLHF. J is TRBJ1-6 and V is TRBV9; D ambiguous. This CDR3 has 15 amino acids. Trimming cost V 4 bases and J 0 bases, with 8 bases left between them. Per the germline V gene, CDR1 is SGDLS and CDR2 is YYNGEE.

The chain has TRBV7-2 and TRBJ1-5; TRBD1 might be the D (5 bases). The V end lost 6 bases, the J end lost 5 bases, and 11 bases lay between the germline ends. In germline, CDR1 is SGHTA, CDR2 FQGNSA. The CDR3 length is 13 residues. The CDR3 nucleotides read TGTGCCAGCAGTCGGGGCGGGGATCAGCCCCAGCATTTT. This codes for CASSRGGDQPQHF.

In its sample, this clonotype was seen many times. The chain carries TRBV11-2 and TRBJ2-1, with D unclear. The CDR3 totals 14 residues. From germline, CDR1 is SGHAT and CDR2 FQNNGV. V was trimmed by 5 bases and J by 6 bases, leaving 14 bases between them. The CDR3 DNA is TGTGCCAGCAGCCTTGGCACGAGGTTCAATGAGCAGTTCTTC. Translating it yields CASSLGTRFNEQFF. Full variable domain (rest looked up from reference TRBV11-2 and TRBJ2-1): EAGVAQSPRYKIIEKRQSVAFWCNPISGHATLYWYQQILGQGPKLLIQFQNNGVVDDSQLPKDRFSAERLKGVDSTLKIQPAKLEDSAVYLCASSLGTRFNEQFFGPGTRLTVL.

This clonotype came up many times. The CDR3 sequence is CASSWVTGSGETQYF. For the CDR3, the DNA is TGTGCCAGCAGCTGGGTGACAGGGTCAGGAGAGACCCAGTACTTC. The V gene is TRBV5-4, the J gene TRBJ2-5; 7 nucleotides align to TRBD1. The length of the CDR3 is 15 residues. Looked up from germline, CDR1 is SGHNT and CDR2 is YYREEE (reference sequence). J lost 4 bases, V lost 3 bases, and 9 bases had no gene match.

This clonotype was seen ten or more times. The junction differs from germline at one of its ends, possibly a read error. J is TRBJ2-1 and V is TRBV7-7; D is unclear. This CDR3 is 15 amino acids long. Germline V gene data show CDR1 as SSHAT and CDR2 as FNYEAQ (reference sequence). The CDR3 is CASSNSPAVYNEQFF. Here the CDR3 DNA reads TGTGCTAGCAGCAATAGTCCGGCGGTCTACAATGAGCAGTTCTTC. The full variable domain, in which reference TRBV7-7 and TRBJ2-1 provide the parts outside the CDR3, is GAGVSQSPRYKVTKRGQDVTLRCDPISSHATLYWYQQALGQGPEFLTYFNYEAQPDKSGLPSDRFSAERPEGSISTLTIQRTEQRDSAMYRCASSNSPAVYNEQFFGPGTRLTVL.

This clonotype was found many times. J is TRBJ2-3 and V is TRBV11-2, with D possibly matching TRBD2 (5 bases). The CDR3 length is 15 residues. Trimming stripped 0 bases from V and 1 base from J, with 8 bases between. CDR1 is SGHAT and CDR2 is FQNNGV in the germline V gene. CDR3 coding DNA: TGTGCCAGCAGCTTAGATCCGAGGGGCACAGATACGCAGTATTTT. It translates to CASSLDPRGTDTQYF.

This clonotype was counted between two and nine times. The V and J genes are TRBV12-3 or TRBV12-4 and TRBJ2-5; 8 nucleotides line up with TRBD1. The V segment lost 3 bases and the J segment 5 bases; nucleotides outside the gene matches: 8. The CDR3 length is 15 residues. The DNA for the CDR3 is TGTGCCAGCAGTTTCTCCGCAGGGGGCTGGGAGACCCAGTACTTC. It specifies CASSFSAGGWETQYF.

In this sample, this clonotype turned up a few times. The chain combines TRBV20-1 with TRBJ2-2; 9 nucleotides agree with TRBD2. Trimming removed 2 bases from V and 6 bases from J; junction bases left unmatched: 7. The CDR3 has 15 amino acids. Germline loops: CDR1 DFQATT, CDR2 SNEGSKA (reference sequence). In nucleotides, the CDR3 is TGCAGTGCTAGAATTCCTAGCGGGGCAGCCGGGGAGCTGTTTTTT. Its translation is CSARIPSGAAGELFF.

In its sample, this clonotype was seen many times. The chain employs TRBV29-1 and TRBJ2-3; perhaps TRBD2 as D (6 bases). The CDR3 has 11 residues. The germline CDR1 and CDR2 sequences are SQVTM and ANQGSEA. V lost 5 bases to trimming and J lost 11 bases, with 14 bases between them. This CDR3 is CSVLWRDEQYF. In DNA form, the CDR3 reads TGCAGCGTTTTATGGCGGGATGAGCAGTATTTT.

In this sample, this clonotype turned up many times. This chain links TRBV4-2 with TRBJ2-7; 9 positions agree with TRBD1. Germline CDR1 is LGHNA and CDR2 is YNFKEQ. Unmatched junction bases numbered 10, after V lost 6 bases and J lost 7 bases. This CDR3 has 14 residues. CDR3 coding DNA: TGTGCCAGCAGGATGACAGGGGGACTACGGGAGCAGTACTTC. Residues: CASRMTGGLREQYF.